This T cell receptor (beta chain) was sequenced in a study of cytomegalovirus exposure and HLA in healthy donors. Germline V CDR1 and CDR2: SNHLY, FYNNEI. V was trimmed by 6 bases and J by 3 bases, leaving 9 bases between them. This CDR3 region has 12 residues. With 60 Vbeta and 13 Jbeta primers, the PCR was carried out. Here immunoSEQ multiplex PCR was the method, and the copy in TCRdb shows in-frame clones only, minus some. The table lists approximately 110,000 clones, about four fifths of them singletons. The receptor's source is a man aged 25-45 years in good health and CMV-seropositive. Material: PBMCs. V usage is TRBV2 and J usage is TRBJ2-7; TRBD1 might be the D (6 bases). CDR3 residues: CASSRGNYEQYV. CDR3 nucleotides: TGTGCCAGCAGCAGGGGAAACTACGAGCAGTACGTC.